What follows are 14 T cell receptor beta chains derived from one specimen sequenced in a study of T-cell reconstitution after alpha-beta-depleted transplantation in children. TCRbeta library construction was performed incorporating unique molecular identifiers. Via MiXCR, TCRdb re-called the PCR reads, giving one row per CDR3 protein. Here the sample spans around 480,000 distinct CDR3 sequences, approximately 30% being singletons. The sequencing here drew on PBMCs from the stem cell graft donor, taken from the stem cell graft. These receptors originate from a human donor who donated a stem cell graft to a child with aplastic anemia.

V and J are TRBV25-1 and TRBJ2-1; 10 nucleotides line up with TRBD2. Germline trimming cut 4 bases from V and 5 bases from J; bases unmatched to any gene: 2. Germline V CDR1 and CDR2: MGHDK, SYGVNS. This CDR3 spans 14 amino acids. The CDR3 sequence: CASSGTSGHNEQFF. As DNA, the CDR3 is TGTGCCAGCAGTGGGACTAGCGGACACAATGAGCAGTTCTTC.

This clonotype was observed a few times. This chain links TRBV29-1 with TRBJ2-1; D is unresolved. The germline V gene has CDR1 SQVTM and CDR2 ANQGSEA. Trimming shortened V by 4 bases and J by 4 bases, and 20 bases separated the two germline ends. This CDR3 is built from 16 residues. CDR3: CSVGALSRRPYNEQFF. For the CDR3, the DNA is TGCAGCGTTGGGGCCCTTAGCCGACGACCGTACAATGAGCAGTTCTTC.

The chain joins TRBV9 to TRBJ1-4; perhaps TRBD1 as D (5 bases). Germline-derived CDR1 and CDR2 are SGDLS and YYNGEE. V lost 3 bases to trimming and J lost 3 bases, with 12 bases between them. The CDR3 covers 15 residues. This CDR3 reads CASSASGGANEKLFF. CDR3 nucleotide sequence: TGTGCCAGCAGCGCCTCGGGGGGGGCTAATGAAAAACTGTTTTTT.

The rearrangement links TRBV20-1 to TRBJ2-2, with a weak D call TRBD1 (6 bases). The CDR3 spans 15 residues. Germline V CDR1 and CDR2: DFQATT, SNEGSKA (reference sequence). Trimming took 1 base from V and 5 from J, leaving 14 bases between them. The CDR3 nucleotides read TGCAGTGCTAGAGGCCGGGACAAGAAGACCGGGGAGCTGTTTTTT. Amino acid sequence: CSARGRDKKTGELFF.

The J gene is TRBJ1-5, the V gene TRBV6-2 or TRBV6-3; D is possibly TRBD1 (5 bases). The germline CDR1 and CDR2 sequences are MNHEY and SVGEGT. Trimming removed 2 bases at V and 7 bases at J, with 9 bases between. This CDR3 is 13 amino acids long. The CDR3 reads CASSYAGGQPQHF. CDR3 coding DNA: TGTGCCAGCAGTTACGCGGGGGGACAGCCCCAGCATTTT.

The chain links TRBV25-1 to TRBJ2-7; D tentatively reads TRBD1 or TRBD2 (7 bases each). V shed 7 bases and J shed 2 bases, with 15 bases lying between them. The CDR3 consists of 14 residues. The V gene's germline CDR1 is MGHDK and CDR2 SYGVNS. CDR3 bases: TGTGCCAGCACCCCAAGCGGGACAGCCTACGAGCAGTACTTC. The encoded protein is CASTPSGTAYEQYF.

The chain links TRBV6-6 to TRBJ2-3; no clear D gene. Germline CDR1 is MNHNY and CDR2 is SVGAGI (reference sequence). Trimming pared 7 bases from V and 2 bases from J, leaving 10 bases between. This CDR3 region has 13 residues. The CDR3: CASTTRVTDTQYF. In DNA form, the CDR3 reads TGTGCCAGCACCACACGGGTCACAGATACGCAGTATTTT.

The chain employs TRBV5-6 and TRBJ1-1; 7 bases fit TRBD1. Germline lookup yields CDR1 SGHDT and CDR2 YYEEEE. The CDR3 is 16 amino acids. Trimming removed 3 bases from V and 5 bases from J; junction bases left unmatched: 13. Written as DNA, the CDR3 is TGTGCCAGCAGCTCCGAATTCAGGACAGGATGGACTGAAGCTTTCTTT. This encodes CASSSEFRTGWTEAFF.

This chain uses TRBV12-3 or TRBV12-4 with TRBJ1-2, with D perhaps TRBD1 (5 bases). The CDR3 covers 14 residues. Trimming stripped 7 bases from V and 1 base from J, with 13 bases between. The CDR3 region has the DNA TGTGCCAGCATTGGACGGGGACGTAACTATGGCTACACCTTC. This sequence encodes CASIGRGRNYGYTF.

The DNA for the CDR3 is TGTGCCAGCAGTTTCGCGGGGCGTAACAATGAGCAGTTCTTC. This translates into CASSFAGRNNEQFF. The genes are TRBV27 and TRBJ2-1, with TRBD2 as a possible D gene (6 bases). This CDR3 region has 14 residues. V was clipped by 3 bases and J by 5 bases, with 11 bases between them. The V gene's germline CDR1 is MNHEY and CDR2 SMNVEV (reference sequence).

This clonotype was counted between two and nine times. The gene calls are TRBV19 and TRBJ2-4; D is ambiguous. The CDR3 consists of 14 residues. V lost 6 bases to trimming and J lost 4 bases, with 13 bases between them. Germline CDR1 LNHDA, CDR2 SQIVND (reference sequence). The chain's CDR3 is CASRDSDGKNIQYF. The CDR3 nucleotides read TGTGCCAGTAGGGATTCAGACGGGAAAAACATTCAGTACTTC.

In this sample, this clonotype turned up a few times. CDR3 sequence reads: CASSQARGRRKRYEQYV. CDR3 in DNA: TGCGCCAGCAGCCAGGCCAGGGGGCGTAGAAAACGCTACGAGCAGTACGTC. The chain has TRBV4-1 and TRBJ2-7, with 8 bases aligning to TRBD1. CDR3 length: 17 residues. Germline V CDR1 and CDR2: MGHRA, YSYEKL. V shed 3 bases and J 3 bases; nucleotides not matched to a gene: 13.

This clonotype has only a few counts. This sequence joins TRBV27 and TRBJ1-2; TRBD1 is a possible D gene (5 bases). This CDR3 has 14 residues. Trimming left V 5 bases short and J 8 bases short, with 18 bases between. The V gene's germline CDR1 is MNHEY and CDR2 SMNVEV (reference sequence). CDR3 sequence (DNA): TGTGCCAGCAGTGTCACAGGCCCCGTGTTAGGCTACACCTTC. It is translated as CASSVTGPVLGYTF.

V usage is TRBV2 and J usage is TRBJ1-5; a weak D match, TRBD1 (5 bases). Germline-derived CDR1 and CDR2 are SNHLY and FYNNEI. The CDR3 has 15 residues. V lost 7 bases to trimming and J lost 2 bases, with 15 bases between them. CDR3 amino acids: CASNGGVRGNQPQHF. The CDR3 nucleotides read TGTGCCAGCAATGGAGGGGTCCGGGGCAATCAGCCCCAGCATTTT.